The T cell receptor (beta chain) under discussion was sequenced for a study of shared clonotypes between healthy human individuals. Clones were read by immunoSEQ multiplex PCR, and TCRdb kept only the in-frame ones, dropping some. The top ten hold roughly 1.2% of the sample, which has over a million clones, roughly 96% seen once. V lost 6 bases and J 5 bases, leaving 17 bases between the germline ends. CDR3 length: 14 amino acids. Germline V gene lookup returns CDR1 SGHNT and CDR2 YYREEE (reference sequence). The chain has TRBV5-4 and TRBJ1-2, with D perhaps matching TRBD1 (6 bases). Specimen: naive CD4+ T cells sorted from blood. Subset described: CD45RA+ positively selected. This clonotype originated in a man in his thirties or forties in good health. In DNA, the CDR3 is TGTGCCAGCACCCCAGGGGACGACATATATGGCTACACCTTC. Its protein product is CASTPGDDIYGYTF.